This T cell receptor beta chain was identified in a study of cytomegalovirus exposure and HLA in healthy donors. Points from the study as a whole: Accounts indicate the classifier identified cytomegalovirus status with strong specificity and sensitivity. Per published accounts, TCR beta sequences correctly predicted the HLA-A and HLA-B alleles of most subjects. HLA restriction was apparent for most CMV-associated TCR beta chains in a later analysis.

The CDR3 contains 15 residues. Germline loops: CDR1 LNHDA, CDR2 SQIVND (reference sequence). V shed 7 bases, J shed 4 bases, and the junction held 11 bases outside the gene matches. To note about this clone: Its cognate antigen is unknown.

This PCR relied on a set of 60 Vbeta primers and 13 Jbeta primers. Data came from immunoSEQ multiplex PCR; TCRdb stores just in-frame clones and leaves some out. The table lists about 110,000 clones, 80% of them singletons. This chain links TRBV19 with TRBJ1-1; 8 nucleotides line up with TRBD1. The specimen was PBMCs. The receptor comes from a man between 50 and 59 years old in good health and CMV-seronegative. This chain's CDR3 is CASTPGGGYGTEAFF. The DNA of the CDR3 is TGTGCCAGTACCCCAGGGGGCGGTTATGGCACTGAAGCTTTCTTT.